These 10 T cell receptor beta chains share one sample of origin, sequenced in a study of cytomegalovirus exposure and HLA in healthy donors. 13 Jbeta primers and 60 Vbeta primers were used for the PCR. Measured with immunoSEQ multiplex PCR; TCRdb has only the in-frame clones, and not every one. Here the sample table reports around 51,000 clones. Sample: PBMCs. The receptors originated from a woman aged 40 to 55 in good health and CMV-seronegative.

This chain connects TRBV6-6 to TRBJ1-3; D is ambiguous. The CDR3 loop spans 14 amino acids. The V end lost 5 bases, the J end lost 0 bases, and 8 bases lay between the germline ends. CDR1 is MNHNY, CDR2 SVGAGI, per germline (reference sequence). CDR3 region: CASSPGHSGNTIYF. Written as DNA, the CDR3 is TGTGCCAGCAGTCCGGGTCACTCTGGAAACACCATATATTTT.

CDR3 region: CASSFVGAQTEAFF. CDR3 nucleotides: TGTGCCAGCAGTTTTGTGGGGGCGCAGACTGAAGCTTTCTTT. This chain links TRBV28 with TRBJ1-1; D might be TRBD1 (6 bases). The length of the CDR3 is 14 residues. Germline CDR1 MDHEN, CDR2 SYDVKM. V was trimmed by 3 bases and J by 5 bases, leaving 13 bases between them.

On this clone itself: One end of the junction fails to match germline, which may point to a read error. V usage is TRBV7-9 and J usage is TRBJ2-7; no clear D. Per germline, CDR1 SEHNR and CDR2 FQNEAQ (reference sequence). This CDR3 has 11 residues. The CDR3 loop is CARSSSLEQYF. The CDR3 DNA follows: TGTGCCAGAAGCTCCTCTTTAGAGCAGTACTTC.

The chain joins TRBV7-6 to TRBJ2-2, with 9 bases matching TRBD2. With 2 bases clipped from V and 3 bases from J, the junction kept 4 bases outside the gene matches. The CDR3 has 16 amino acids. From germline, CDR1 is SGHVS and CDR2 FNYEAQ. The CDR3 DNA sequence: TGTGCCAGCAGCTTACGGACTAGCGTAGACACCGGGGAGCTGTTTTTT. This encodes CASSLRTSVDTGELFF.

This chain uses TRBV4-1 with TRBJ2-5; TRBD2 agrees at 15 bases. The J call could be wrong; TRBJ2-7 is a better fit for the DNA end. CDR1 and CDR2 (germline): MGHRA, YSYEKL. This CDR3 is 18 amino acids long. The CDR3 reads CASSQGLAGGPRVYEQYF. CDR3 DNA: TGCGCCAGCAGCCAGGGACTAGCGGGAGGCCCTCGGGTCTACGAGCAGTACTTC.

The J gene is TRBJ2-2, the V gene TRBV5-1; no firm D call. Germline CDR1 reads SGHRS; CDR2 reads YFSETQ. V was cut by 0 bases and J by 3 bases, with 3 bases left in between. The CDR3 totals 13 residues. This chain's CDR3 is CASSLEHTGELFF. The CDR3 bases are TGCGCCAGCAGCTTGGAGCACACCGGGGAGCTGTTTTTT.

This chain links TRBV9 with TRBJ1-2; TRBD1 matches at 12 bases. Germline V gene sequence: CDR1 SGDLS, CDR2 YYNGEE. This CDR3 region has 15 residues. V was pared by 4 bases and J by 4 bases, with 5 bases of the junction left unmatched. The CDR3 region has the DNA TGTGCCAGCAGCCTCGGGACAGGGGGCACCTATGGCTACACCTTC. Translation gives CASSLGTGGTYGYTF.

The chain is built from TRBV30 and TRBJ1-4, with a possible D match to TRBD1 (6 bases). V dropped 3 bases and J dropped 8 bases, with 13 bases sitting between them. Germline assignment: CDR1 GTSNPN and CDR2 SVGIG (reference sequence). This CDR3 region has 13 residues. CDR3 DNA: TGTGCCTGGAGCCCAACAGGGACCGAAAAACTGTTTTTT. It specifies CAWSPTGTEKLFF.

The chain combines TRBV14 with TRBJ2-7; 9 nucleotides agree with TRBD1. The germline V gene encodes CDR1 SGHDN and CDR2 FVKESK. V shed 0 bases and J 0 bases; nucleotides not matched to a gene: 9. The CDR3 spans 18 residues. The CDR3 DNA reads as TGTGCCAGCAGCCAAGATTTGGGACAGGGTCCGACCTCCTACGAGCAGTACTTC. Translation gives CASSQDLGQGPTSYEQYF.

This rearrangement joins TRBV28 to TRBJ2-1; TRBD2 agrees at 8 bases. V was pared by 3 bases and J by 8 bases, with 9 bases of the junction left unmatched. CDR1 is MDHEN and CDR2 is SYDVKM in the germline V gene. CDR3 size: 15 residues. CDR3 DNA sequence: TGTGCCAGCAGTTTGTTATCCGGGAGGGCGGATGAGCAGTTCTTC. It encodes CASSLLSGRADEQFF.